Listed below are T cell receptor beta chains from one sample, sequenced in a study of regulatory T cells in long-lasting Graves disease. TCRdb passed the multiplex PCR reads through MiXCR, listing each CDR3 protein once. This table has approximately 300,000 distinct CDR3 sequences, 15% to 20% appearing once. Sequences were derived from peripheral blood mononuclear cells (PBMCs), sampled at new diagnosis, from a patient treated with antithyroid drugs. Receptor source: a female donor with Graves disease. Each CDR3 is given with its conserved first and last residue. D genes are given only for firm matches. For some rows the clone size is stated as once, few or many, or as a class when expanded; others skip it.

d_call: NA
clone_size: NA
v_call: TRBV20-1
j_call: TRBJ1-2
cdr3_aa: CSARDLRVNYGYTF
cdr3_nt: TGCAGTGCTAGAGATTTGAGGGTTAACTATGGCTACACCTTC

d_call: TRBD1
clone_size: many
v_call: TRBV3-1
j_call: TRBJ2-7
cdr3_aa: CASSPPDRFSYEQYF
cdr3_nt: TGTGCCAGCAGCCCTCCGGACAGGTTCTCCTACGAGCAGTACTTC

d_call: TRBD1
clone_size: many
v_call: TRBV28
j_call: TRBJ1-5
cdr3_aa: CASGGGGTGGLRQPQHF
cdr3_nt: TGTGCCAGCGGAGGGGGAGGGACAGGGGGTTTAAGGCAGCCCCAGCATTTT

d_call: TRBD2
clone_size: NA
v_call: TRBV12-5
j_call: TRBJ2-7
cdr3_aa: CASGLVRGLAAYEQYF
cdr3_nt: TGTGCTAGTGGTTTGGTACGAGGACTAGCAGCCTACGAGCAGTACTTC

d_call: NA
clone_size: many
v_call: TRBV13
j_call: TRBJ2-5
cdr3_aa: CASSLASKTQYF
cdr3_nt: TGTGCCAGCAGCTTAGCTTCGAAGACCCAGTACTTC

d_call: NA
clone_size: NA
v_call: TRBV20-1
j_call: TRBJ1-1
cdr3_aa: CSAQTGGTVEAFF
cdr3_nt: TGCAGTGCTCAGACCGGGGGGACGGTTGAAGCTTTCTTT

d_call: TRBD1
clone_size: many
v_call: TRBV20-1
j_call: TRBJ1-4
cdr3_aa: CSAHGTGGTNEKLFF
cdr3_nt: TGCAGTGCTCATGGGACAGGGGGCACTAATGAAAAACTGTTTTTT

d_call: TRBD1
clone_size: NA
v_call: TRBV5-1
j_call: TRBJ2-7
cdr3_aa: CASSVGGGGLYEQYF
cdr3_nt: TGCGCCAGCAGCGTAGGGGGCGGCGGGCTCTACGAGCAGTACTTC

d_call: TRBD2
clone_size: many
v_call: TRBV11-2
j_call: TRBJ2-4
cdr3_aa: CASSSGGEAKNIQYF
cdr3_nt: TGTGCCAGCAGCTCGGGGGGGGAGGCCAAAAACATTCAGTACTTC

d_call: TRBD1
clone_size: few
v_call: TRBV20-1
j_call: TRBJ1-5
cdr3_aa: CSAKRQGQHQPQHF
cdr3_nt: TGCAGTGCTAAACGACAGGGGCAGCATCAGCCCCAGCATTTT

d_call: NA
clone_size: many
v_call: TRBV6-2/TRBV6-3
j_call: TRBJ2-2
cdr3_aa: CASSPGRANTGELFF
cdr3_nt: TGTGCCAGCAGTCCCGGGAGAGCGAACACCGGGGAGCTGTTTTTT